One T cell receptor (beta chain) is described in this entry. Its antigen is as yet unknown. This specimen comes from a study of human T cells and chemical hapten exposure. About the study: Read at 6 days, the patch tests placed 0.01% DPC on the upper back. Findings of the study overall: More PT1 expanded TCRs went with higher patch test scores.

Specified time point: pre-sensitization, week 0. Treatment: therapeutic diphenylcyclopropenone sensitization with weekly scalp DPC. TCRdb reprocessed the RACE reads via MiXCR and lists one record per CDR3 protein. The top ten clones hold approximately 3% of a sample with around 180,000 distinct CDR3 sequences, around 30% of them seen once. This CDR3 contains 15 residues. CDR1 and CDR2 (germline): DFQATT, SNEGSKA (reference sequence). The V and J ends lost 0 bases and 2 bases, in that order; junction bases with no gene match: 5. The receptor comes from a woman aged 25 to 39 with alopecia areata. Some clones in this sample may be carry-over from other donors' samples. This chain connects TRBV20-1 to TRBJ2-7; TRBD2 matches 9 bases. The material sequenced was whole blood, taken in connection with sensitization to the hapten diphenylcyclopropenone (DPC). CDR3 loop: CSARDRSGGTYEQYF. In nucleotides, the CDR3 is TGCAGTGCTAGAGATAGGAGCGGGGGGACCTACGAGCAGTACTTC.